The 12 T cell receptor beta chains listed next were all sequenced from one sample in a study of neoadjuvant anti-PD-1 for oral cavity cancer. Assay used: immunoSEQ multiplex PCR; TCRdb lists only in-frame clones, some missing. Among around 9,700 clones, 45% to 60% were seen once, and the ten largest hold 26%. Here the sequenced sample was tumor tissue, taken before nivolumab (anti-PD-1) treatment. The origin of the receptors is a person aged 35-79 years with oral cavity squamous cell carcinoma.

This chain connects TRBV9 to TRBJ1-6; no reliable D call. The germline V and J ends were trimmed by 2 bases and 7 bases, with 13 bases remaining between them. Germline V gene lookup returns CDR1 SGDLS and CDR2 YYNGEE. CDR3 size: 15 residues. The CDR3 DNA reads TGTGCCAGCAGCGTGTTTGGGAGGTTGAATTCACCCCTCCACTTT. Translated: CASSVFGRLNSPLHF.

By share of the sample, this clone is medium-sized. The chain uses TRBV7-2 and TRBJ1-2; 8 nucleotides line up with TRBD1. The CDR3 spans 15 residues. V lost 5 bases and J lost 5; bases outside the gene matches: 10. The germline gives CDR1 SGHTA, CDR2 FQGNSA. CDR3 amino acids: CASSQAGGSVYGYTF. The CDR3 nucleotides are TGTGCCAGCAGCCAGGCAGGGGGCTCCGTGTATGGCTACACCTTC. Drawing the rest from reference TRBV7-2 and TRBJ1-2, the complete variable domain is GAGVSQSPSNKVTEKGKDVELRCDPISGHTALYWYRQSLGQGLEFLIYFQGNSAPDKSGLPSDRFSAERTGGSVSTLTIQRTQQEDSAVYLCASSQAGGSVYGYTFGSGTRLTVV.

V gene TRBV28 combines with J gene TRBJ2-7, with D uncertain. Trimming stripped 0 bases from V and 6 bases from J, with 6 bases between. From germline, CDR1 is MDHEN and CDR2 SYDVKM. This CDR3 spans 12 amino acids. The CDR3 DNA is TGTGCCAGCAGTTTATGGACCGTCGAGCAGTACTTC. Amino acid sequence: CASSLWTVEQYF. The whole variable domain, remainder taken from reference TRBV28 and TRBJ2-7, is DVKVTQSSRYLVKRTGEKVFLECVQDMDHENMFWYRQDPGLGLRLIYFSYDVKMKEKGDIPEGYSVSREKKERFSLILESASTNQTSMYLCASSLWTVEQYFGPGTRLTVT.

V is TRBV9 and J is TRBJ2-5, with 8 bases matching TRBD1. The CDR3 has 15 residues. V shed 4 bases, J shed 4 bases, and the junction held 9 bases outside the gene matches. CDR1 and CDR2 from the germline V gene are SGDLS and YYNGEE. CDR3: CASSSQGQGLETQYF. CDR3 nucleotides: TGTGCCAGCAGCTCCCAAGGACAGGGATTAGAGACCCAGTACTTC.

By its share, this clone is medium-sized. The genes are TRBV5-1 and TRBJ2-7, with D uncertain. With 0 bases removed from V and 4 bases from J, the gap between germline ends came to 2 bases. CDR3 length equals 11 residues. CDR1 and CDR2 (germline): SGHRS, YFSETQ. CDR3 protein: CASSLEYEQYF. CDR3 in DNA: TGCGCCAGCAGCTTGGAGTACGAGCAGTACTTC.

This clone occurred a few times. V gene TRBV5-1 combines with J gene TRBJ1-2, with 8 positions matching TRBD1. Germline assignment: CDR1 SGHRS and CDR2 YFSETQ. This CDR3 has 15 amino acids. The V gene end was trimmed by 3 bases and the J gene end by 0 bases; junction bases not matched to a gene: 4. For the CDR3, the DNA is TGCGCCAGCAGCTCCAGACAGGGGACTAACTATGGCTACACCTTC. Its protein product is CASSSRQGTNYGYTF.

This clone appeared a few times. The rearrangement joins TRBV2 to TRBJ1-1; TRBD1 agrees at 7 bases. J lost 3 bases, V lost 6 bases, and 7 bases had no gene match. The V gene's germline CDR1 is SNHLY and CDR2 FYNNEI. The CDR3 totals 14 residues. The CDR3, as DNA: TGTGCCAGCAGGACAGGGAATTCGTACACTGAAGCTTTCTTT. Translated, it gives CASRTGNSYTEAFF.

V is TRBV4-1 and J is TRBJ2-5; D gene uncertain. CDR1 is MGHRA and CDR2 is YSYEKL in the germline V gene. The V gene lost 2 bases and the J gene lost 4 bases, with 8 bases spanning the gap. CDR3 length: 13 residues. This chain's CDR3 is CASSQNLRETQYF. Written as DNA, the CDR3 is TGCGCCAGCAGCCAAAATCTCCGAGAGACCCAGTACTTC.

This clone has a handful of counts. The chain links TRBV2 to TRBJ2-6, with 7 bases lining up with TRBD1. Trimming removed 4 bases from V and 1 base from J; junction bases left unmatched: 1. The CDR3 is 15 residues long. CDR1 is SNHLY, CDR2 FYNNEI, per germline. CDR3 loop: CASSGQGSGANVLTF. The CDR3 region has the DNA TGTGCCAGCAGTGGACAGGGATCTGGGGCCAACGTCCTGACTTTC.

This rearrangement joins TRBV6-6 to TRBJ1-1, with a possible D match to TRBD1 (6 bases). CDR1 MNHNY and CDR2 SVGAGI come from the germline V gene (reference sequence). V dropped 6 bases and J dropped 5 bases, with 13 bases sitting between them. This CDR3 has 13 amino acids. CDR3 in amino acids: CASRRGQSTEAFF. CDR3 nucleotides: TGTGCCAGCAGACGCGGACAGTCAACTGAAGCTTTCTTT.

This clone was seen a few times. J is TRBJ1-3 and V is TRBV5-1, with no clear D. The CDR3 sequence is 14 residues long. The germline V and J ends were trimmed by 4 bases and 4 bases, with 12 bases remaining between them. From germline, CDR1 is SGHRS and CDR2 YFSETQ. DNA of the CDR3: TGCGCCAGCAGCCCTAATGTGGGAGGAAACACCATATATTTT. Translation: CASSPNVGGNTIYF.

The rearrangement links TRBV7-2 to TRBJ1-5, with no clear D. The CDR3 runs to 14 residues. The V gene lost 1 base and the J gene lost 7 bases, with 11 bases spanning the gap. CDR1 SGHTA and CDR2 FQGNSA come from the germline V gene. Here the CDR3 DNA reads TGTGCCAGCAGCTTAGTTGAGGTGAGGCAGCCCCAGCATTTT. Translated, it gives CASSLVEVRQPQHF.